This T cell receptor (beta chain) was retrieved from a study of blood T cell repertoires in COVID-19. Overall study: Samples of COVID-19 (acute and convalescent) were obtained from the United States, Italy and Spain. Sources were T cells, B-cell-depleted T cells, or PBMCs; the material itself was cDNA or gDNA.

Germline assignment: CDR1 GTSNPN and CDR2 SVGIG (reference sequence). The CDR3 runs 13 residues. V trimming: 6 bases; J trimming: 1 base; junction bases outside the gene matches: 5. In the authors' workflow: From reference gene primer amplification, estimates of nucleated cell counts were derived. TCRdb's table, derived via immunoSEQ multiplex PCR, lists solely in-frame clones and lacks some. V and J calls and clone size are those listed in that table; D and trimming were worked out from the DNA. The sample yields 200,000 to 250,000 clones, approximately 81% seen once. Sequencing was carried out using peripheral blood. This clonotype originated in a man aged 45-65 years who had recovered from COVID-19. This chain connects TRBV30 to TRBJ1-1; 7 bases are a match to TRBD1. The CDR3 loop reads CACGGQSNTEAFF. CDR3 bases: TGTGCCTGCGGGGGACAGTCGAACACTGAAGCTTTCTTT.